This T cell receptor beta chain was documented in a study of blood T cell repertoires in COVID-19 (dated by TCRdb to 2019 to 2021). In the study overall: Collaborator samples came from the United States, Italy and Spain and covered acute and convalescent phases of COVID-19. The prospective study material was composed of cDNA or gDNA derived from T cells, B-cell-depleted T cells, or PBMCs. The repertoires were released in a freely available public database intended as a resource for research on the immune response to SARS-CoV-2. The samples were drawn from two sources: the first 160 participants of the ongoing ImmuneRACE study, and over 950 subjects contributed by 6 global collaborators. Where available, HLA class I and class II types were taken from metadata supplied by the sample provider and were not determined by assay-based typing. Subjects who had been exposed to COVID-19, were actively infected with it, or had recovered from it provided the deeply sampled blood TCRbeta repertoires that made up the dataset. Nearly every sample came with metadata listing a de-identified subject ID, COVID-19 status, age in years and sex. Results and caveats for the whole study, not just this receptor: How much clinical and demographic metadata was included differed by source and by participant, and the metadata was provided uncurated.

TCRbeta CDR3 regions were amplified from genomic DNA by means of the immunoSEQ Assay, a bias-controlled multiplex PCR. Processing in the source paper ran as follows. Within the assay, amplification of reference gene primers was used to estimate how many nucleated cells each sample contained. To quantify the absolute abundance of each unique TCRbeta CDR3 rearrangement, sequence reads were collapsed and filtered. Productive Simpson clonality was computed per sample as the square root of Simpson's diversity index over productive rearrangements. TCRdb took this table from immuneACCESS and kept in-frame rearrangements with V and J called. Such tables lack part of the clones; where checked against another copy, unresolved V genes explain under half of the gap, and the rest is unexplained. V, J and clone size were drawn from that table, and D and trimming were deduced from the DNA. Within this sample are about 210,000 clones, with about 82% of them counted one time only. The top ten constitute 2% to 3% of the sample.

Remarks on this clone: The clone's antigen remains unknown. No qualities accompany the bases; no much larger clone lies one base away.

The V and J ends are trimmed by 6 bases and 4 bases, leaving 10 bases between them. CDR1 MNHNY and CDR2 SVGAGI are derived from the germline V gene (reference sequence). The CDR3 holds 12 amino acids from the cysteine to the phenylalanine. The CDR3 DNA has 36 bases and is translated from base 1. In Seattle, one collaborating source enrolled patients while the infection was active and tracked those patients longitudinally over the course of disease. Collaborating institutions collected whole blood in K2EDTA tubes following their own protocols. Collaborator samples were shipped for TCRbeta analysis as frozen whole blood, isolated PBMCs, or DNA extracted from either sample type.

Sequenced: peripheral blood. This chain is built from TRBV6-6 and TRBJ2-7; the D segment could be TRBD2, given 5 matching bases. This TCR derives from a woman aged 70-85 years with COVID-19, enrolled during active disease. The nucleotide sequence reads as follows: TGTGCCAGCAGCTCGGACTCGTACGAGCAGTACTTC. Its product reads: CASSSDSYEQYF.